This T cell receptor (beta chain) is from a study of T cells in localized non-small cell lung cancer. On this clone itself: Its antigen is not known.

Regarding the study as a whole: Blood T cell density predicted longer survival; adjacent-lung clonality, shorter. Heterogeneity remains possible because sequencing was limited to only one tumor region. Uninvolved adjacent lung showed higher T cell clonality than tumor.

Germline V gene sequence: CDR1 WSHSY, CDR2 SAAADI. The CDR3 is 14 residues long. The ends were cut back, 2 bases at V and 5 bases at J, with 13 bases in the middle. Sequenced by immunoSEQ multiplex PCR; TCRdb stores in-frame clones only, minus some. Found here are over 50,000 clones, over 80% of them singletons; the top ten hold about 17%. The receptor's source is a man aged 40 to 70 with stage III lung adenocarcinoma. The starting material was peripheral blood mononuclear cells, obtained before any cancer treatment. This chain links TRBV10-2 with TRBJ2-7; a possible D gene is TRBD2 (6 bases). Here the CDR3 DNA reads TGCGCCAGCAGTGAGGCGCTAGCGATCCACGAGCAGTACTTC. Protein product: CASSEALAIHEQYF.